One and the same sample provided the 29 T cell receptor beta chains below, sequenced in a study of T cells in Graves' hyperthyroidism and ophthalmopathy. Amplified regions were TCR beta CDR3 sequences from RNA transcripts. In the first-round RT-PCR of the TCR CDR3, the HTBI primer set was used. TCRdb ran MiXCR on the multiplex PCR reads and lists one entry per CDR3 protein. The sample lists 620,000 or so distinct CDR3 sequences; 14% were seen once. The sequencing sample was made of blood. The source of these receptors is a woman between 45 and 60 years old with Graves' ophthalmopathy.

This clonotype has only a few counts. The chain links TRBV6-1 to TRBJ2-2; 7 bases map to TRBD1. The length of the CDR3 is 13 residues. Trimming took 6 bases from V and 6 from J; bases not matched to a gene: 4. Germline CDR1 reads MNHNS; CDR2 reads SASEGT. The CDR3 region is CASSRTGAGELFF. CDR3 nucleotides: TGTGCCAGCAGCCGAACAGGGGCCGGGGAGCTGTTTTTT.

There are a few counts of this clonotype. The chain carries TRBV28 and TRBJ1-2, with 11 bases identical to TRBD1. V shed 6 bases and J 5 bases; nucleotides not matched to a gene: 11. Per the germline V gene, CDR1 is MDHEN and CDR2 is SYDVKM. This CDR3 contains 16 residues. CDR3 bases: TGTGCCAGCAGAGTCGGGACAGGGGGAAGGTGGTATGGCTACACCTTC. Translation: CASRVGTGGRWYGYTF.

This clonotype was recorded a few times. The chain joins TRBV20-1 to TRBJ2-2, with 14 bases matching TRBD2. CDR3 length equals 14 residues. In germline, CDR1 is DFQATT, CDR2 SNEGSKA (reference sequence). J lost 4 bases, V lost 6 bases, and 1 base had no gene match. The DNA for the CDR3 is TGCAGTGCCGGACTAGCGGGAGGCACCGGGGAGCTGTTTTTT. Translated: CSAGLAGGTGELFF.

This clonotype appeared many times. The rearrangement uses TRBV27 and TRBJ1-1, with a weak D call TRBD1 (5 bases). CDR1 MNHEY and CDR2 SMNVEV come from the germline V gene (reference sequence). CDR3 length: 14 amino acids. Trimming removed 2 bases from V and 5 bases from J, with 12 bases in between. The CDR3 nucleotides read TGTGCCAGCAGTTTAGGACTGCGGGGGACTGAAGCTTTCTTT. It encodes CASSLGLRGTEAFF.

CDR3 coding DNA: TGCGCCAGCAGCCGGATAGCGGGAGGATCGGTAGAGACCCAGTACTTC. Translating it yields CASSRIAGGSVETQYF. This rearrangement joins TRBV4-1 to TRBJ2-5, with 10 bases fitting TRBD2. Germline values: CDR1 MGHRA, CDR2 YSYEKL. The CDR3 runs 16 residues. The junction had 9 bases not matched to a gene; V was cut back by 4 bases and J by 4 bases.

In this sample, this clonotype turned up many times. The V and J genes are TRBV27 and TRBJ2-2; 8 bases agree with TRBD2. This CDR3 region has 13 residues. Losses at the gene ends were 3 bases for V and 7 bases for J; bases not matched to a gene: 1. The germline V gene encodes CDR1 MNHEY and CDR2 SMNVEV (reference sequence). CDR3 DNA sequence: TGTGCCAGCAGTTTTCGGGGGGGCGGGGAGCTGTTTTTT. This encodes CASSFRGGGELFF.

This clonotype showed up many times. The genes are TRBV7-2 and TRBJ2-5; the D gene is possibly TRBD1 (6 bases). Germline V lookup: CDR1 SGHTA, CDR2 FQGNSA. The CDR3 sequence is 13 residues long. V lost 1 base, J lost 7 bases, and 10 bases lay in between. This CDR3 is CASSLDRVGTQYF. DNA of the CDR3: TGTGCCAGCAGCTTAGACAGGGTGGGGACCCAGTACTTC.

There are many counts of this clonotype. The chain has TRBV5-5 and TRBJ2-5; 7 bases are shared with TRBD1. Germline V gives CDR1 SGHKS, CDR2 YYEKEE (reference sequence). The CDR3 contains 14 residues. The V and J ends lost 2 bases and 4 bases, in that order; junction bases with no gene match: 5. The CDR3: CASSLQGRGETQYF. The DNA of the CDR3 is TGTGCCAGCAGCTTACAGGGGAGAGGAGAGACCCAGTACTTC.

There are many counts of this clonotype. The V and J genes are TRBV28 and TRBJ2-7; no clear D gene. The germline gives CDR1 MDHEN, CDR2 SYDVKM. This CDR3 spans 16 amino acids. V lost 2 bases, J lost 1 base, and 15 bases lay in between. The DNA of the CDR3 is TGTGCCAGCAGTTTAAGTCTGGCGGAAGGTTCCTACGAGCAGTACTTC. Protein sequence: CASSLSLAEGSYEQYF. Drawing the rest from reference TRBV28 and TRBJ2-7, the complete variable domain is DVKVTQSSRYLVKRTGEKVFLECVQDMDHENMFWYRQDPGLGLRLIYFSYDVKMKEKGDIPEGYSVSREKKERFSLILESASTNQTSMYLCASSLSLAEGSYEQYFGPGTRLTVT.

This clonotype was observed a handful of times. The rearrangement joins TRBV20-1 to TRBJ2-2; 7 nucleotides line up with TRBD2. The CDR3 loop spans 17 amino acids. The germline V gene encodes CDR1 DFQATT and CDR2 SNEGSKA (reference sequence). V lost 0 bases, J lost 7 bases, and 14 bases stayed unmatched. The CDR3 DNA reads TGCAGTGCTAGAGATCCATCCGGGGGAGGGCCAGGCGGGGAGCTGTTTTTT. Translating gives CSARDPSGGGPGGELFF.

The chain links TRBV29-1 to TRBJ2-7, with a tentative D call TRBD2 (6 bases). Trimming cost V 4 bases and J 0 bases, with 13 bases left between them. Germline V gene sequence: CDR1 SQVTM, CDR2 ANQGSEA. This CDR3 region has 14 residues. CDR3 in DNA: TGCAGCGTTGCGGAGGGGCTGAGCTCCTACGAGCAGTACTTC. This sequence encodes CSVAEGLSSYEQYF.

J is TRBJ1-1 and V is TRBV28; D perhaps matches TRBD1 (6 bases). Germline V lookup: CDR1 MDHEN, CDR2 SYDVKM. The CDR3 has 12 amino acids. With 1 base removed from V and 10 bases from J, the gap between germline ends came to 10 bases. CDR3 in DNA: TGTGCCAGCAGTTTATCGGAGGGGGGAGCTTTCTTT. This translates into CASSLSEGGAFF.

This clonotype was seen a handful of times. V gene TRBV7-3 combines with J gene TRBJ2-2, with D possibly being TRBD2 (6 bases). Germline loops: CDR1 SGHTA, CDR2 FQGTGA. The ends were cut back, 6 bases at V and 6 bases at J, with 14 bases in the middle. This CDR3 is built from 14 residues. The CDR3 DNA is TGTGCCAGCAGGAGGGAGCGGGCTTCCGGGGAGCTGTTTTTT. This codes for CASRRERASGELFF.

This clonotype was observed many times. The CDR3 sequence: CASSLGTGARGANVLTF. CDR3 sequence (DNA): TGTGCCAGCAGTTTAGGGACAGGGGCTCGTGGGGCCAACGTCCTGACTTTC. The chain carries TRBV12-3 or TRBV12-4 and TRBJ2-6; 9 nucleotides match TRBD1. V dropped 1 base and J dropped 3; count of bases not matched to a gene: 4. The CDR3 length is 17 residues.

In DNA, the CDR3 is TGCAGCGTTGGTGGCAAGGAAGCTTTCTTT. The encoded protein is CSVGGKEAFF. This chain links TRBV29-1 with TRBJ1-1; D gene uncertain. Trimming left V 4 bases short and J 8 bases short, with 8 bases between. The germline gives CDR1 SQVTM, CDR2 ANQGSEA. There are 10 residues in the CDR3.

This clonotype was counted at least ten times. This chain links TRBV20-1 with TRBJ2-1; 7 nucleotides align to TRBD2. V lost 6 bases, J lost 5 bases, and 13 bases stayed unmatched. Germline V gene data show CDR1 as DFQATT and CDR2 as SNEGSKA (reference sequence). This CDR3 region has 15 residues. CDR3 bases: TGCAGTGCCAGACTACTAGCGATCTTTGACAATGAGCAGTTCTTC. This translates into CSARLLAIFDNEQFF.

This clonotype appeared many times. This rearrangement joins TRBV12-3 or TRBV12-4 to TRBJ2-1, with D perhaps TRBD2 (6 bases). The CDR3 is 16 residues long. Trimming pared 4 bases from V and 0 bases from J, leaving 13 bases between. This CDR3 is CASSYLAESSYNEQFF. DNA of the CDR3: TGTGCCAGCAGTTATTTAGCGGAGAGCTCCTACAATGAGCAGTTCTTC.

With respect to this clonotype: Just one base apart from a much larger clone, this may be a read error. The V and J genes are TRBV24-1 and TRBJ2-3, with 7 bases matching TRBD2. CDR3 length equals 16 residues. Germline CDR1 is KGHDR and CDR2 is SFDVKD. CDR3 DNA sequence: TGTGCCACCAGTGATTTTAGACTAGCCGGCACAGATCCGCAGTATTTT. This codes for CATSDFRLAGTDPQYF.

This clonotype was seen only a few times. This chain links TRBV12-3 or TRBV12-4 with TRBJ1-3; TRBD1 is a possible D gene (6 bases). Trimming cost V 7 bases and J 0 bases, with 13 bases left between them. This CDR3 is built from 15 residues. The CDR3 reads CASTFTGSSGNTIYF. DNA for the CDR3: TGTGCCAGCACTTTTACAGGGTCCTCTGGAAACACCATATATTTT.

In its sample, this clonotype was seen many times. J is TRBJ2-1 and V is TRBV2, with a possible D match to TRBD2 (6 bases). The CDR3 loop spans 15 amino acids. The germline V gene has CDR1 SNHLY and CDR2 FYNNEI. V lost 1 base, J lost 7 bases, and 14 bases lay in between. The CDR3 protein is CASSEVFFGGNEQFF. The CDR3 nucleotides are TGTGCCAGCAGTGAAGTTTTTTTCGGGGGAAATGAGCAGTTCTTC.

There are a few counts of this clonotype. As DNA, the CDR3 is TGTGCCAGCAGTTACTCGAGGGGACCCGATAATTCCTACGAGCAGTACTTC. This encodes CASSYSRGPDNSYEQYF. V gene TRBV6-6 combines with J gene TRBJ2-7; the D gene could be TRBD1 or TRBD2 (5 bases each). Trimming left V 0 bases short and J 1 base short, with 16 bases between. This CDR3 comprises 17 residues. The V gene's germline CDR1 is MNHNY and CDR2 SVGAGI (reference sequence).

This clonotype occurred many times. The chain joins TRBV7-9 to TRBJ2-1; D uncertain. From germline, CDR1 is SEHNR and CDR2 FQNEAQ (reference sequence). Trimming took 3 bases from V and 0 from J, leaving 9 bases between them. The length of the CDR3 is 15 residues. CDR3 sequence: CASSFSESSYNEQFF. The CDR3 DNA reads as TGTGCCAGCAGCTTCTCTGAGAGCTCCTACAATGAGCAGTTCTTC.

This clonotype was counted at least ten times. This chain links TRBV12-3 or TRBV12-4 with TRBJ2-1, with D uncertain. Trimming shortened V by 4 bases and J by 5 bases, and 9 bases separated the two germline ends. The CDR3 is 13 amino acids. CDR3 nucleotide sequence: TGTGCCAGCAGTTCAGCCAGAGACAATGAGCAGTTCTTC. It codes for CASSSARDNEQFF.

This clonotype has a handful of counts. This chain uses TRBV5-4 with TRBJ2-1; D perhaps matches TRBD1 (6 bases). The CDR3 has 16 amino acids. V was pared by 0 bases and J by 2 bases, with 12 bases between. Germline CDR1 and CDR2: SGHNT and YYREEE (reference sequence). The DNA of the CDR3 is TGTGCCAGCAGCTTGGGGGGGCTGGGGGCCTACAATGAGCAGTTCTTC. Translating gives CASSLGGLGAYNEQFF.

In this sample, this clonotype turned up many times. The chain uses TRBV7-8 and TRBJ2-7, with TRBD2 matching over 13 bases. This CDR3 is built from 17 residues. After removal of 5 bases from V and 3 bases from J, the junction contained 10 bases not matched to a gene. Germline CDR1 SGHVS, CDR2 FQNEAQ. Here the CDR3 DNA reads TGTGCCAGCAGCCCACGGCCGGGACTAGCGGGAATCTACGAGCAGTACTTC. It is translated as CASSPRPGLAGIYEQYF.

This clonotype was detected many times. One end of the junction is discordant with germline, which a read error may explain. V and J are TRBV5-1 and TRBJ2-3; possible D gene TRBD1, 6 bases. Per the germline V gene, CDR1 is SGHRS and CDR2 is YFSETQ. CDR3 length: 14 residues. The CDR3 coding sequence is TGTGCCAGCAGCTTAGGACAGAGCACAGATACGCAGTATTTT. Protein sequence: CASSLGQSTDTQYF.

About this clonotype: A much larger clonotype is one base distant, so this may be a read error. The chain's CDR3 is CASSQALQGGNEQYF. Written as DNA, the CDR3 is TGTGCCAGCAGCCAAGCTCTCCAGGGGGGCAACGAGCAGTACTTC. The chain carries TRBV4-2 and TRBJ2-7; the D gene is possibly TRBD1 (7 bases). There are 15 residues in the CDR3. CDR1 and CDR2 from the germline V gene are LGHNA and YNFKEQ. The V and J ends lost 1 base and 5 bases respectively, with 15 bases between them.

This clonotype appeared a few times. This chain connects TRBV18 to TRBJ2-7; no reliable D call. This CDR3 has 14 amino acids. Germline lookup yields CDR1 KGHSH and CDR2 LQKENI. Trimming left V 0 bases short and J 4 bases short, with 10 bases between. The CDR3 here is CASSPPSLGYEQYF. The CDR3 DNA sequence: TGTGCCAGCTCACCACCGTCTCTCGGGTACGAGCAGTACTTC.

This clonotype occurred a few times. The chain carries TRBV7-2 and TRBJ2-7, with D unresolved. CDR1 is SGHTA and CDR2 is FQGNSA in the germline V gene. CDR3 length: 15 residues. The ends were cut back, 7 bases at V and 1 base at J, with 17 bases in the middle. CDR3 in DNA: TGTGCCAGCAACCTCCGGGCGCTCTCGTCCTACGAGCAGTACTTC. Translation: CASNLRALSSYEQYF.